This TCR beta chain stems from a study of blood T cell repertoires in COVID-19. The method was immunoSEQ multiplex PCR; TCRdb's version includes in-frame clones alone and lacks a portion of them. Of some 200,000 clones detected, 88% appear once; the ten largest clones hold around 1.5%. Germline CDR1 reads SGHVS; CDR2 reads FQNEAQ. This CDR3 comprises 14 residues. The V gene end was trimmed by 5 bases and the J gene end by 7 bases; junction bases not matched to a gene: 8. This clonotype was sampled from a man aged 18 to 29 with active or convalescent COVID-19. This sequence joins TRBV7-8 and TRBJ2-7; 10 bases are shared with TRBD1. What was sequenced was peripheral blood. CDR3 DNA sequence: TGTGCCAGCAGCGTGACAGGGGGCGGGAGTGAGCAGTACTTC. Translating it yields CASSVTGGGSEQYF.